The 20 T cell receptor beta chains below were found in one sample sequenced in a study of blood T cell repertoires in COVID-19. TCRdb's table, derived via immunoSEQ multiplex PCR, lists solely in-frame clones and lacks some. The sample shows tens of thousands of clones, around four fifths of them seen only once. Sequencing used peripheral blood. These receptors came from a middle-aged man with active COVID-19.

The chain joins TRBV27 to TRBJ1-6, with 7 nucleotides matching TRBD1. The CDR3 has 15 residues. CDR1 and CDR2 (germline): MNHEY, SMNVEV (reference sequence). V dropped 6 bases and J dropped 7; count of bases not matched to a gene: 9. CDR3: CASSQTTGINSPLHF. The CDR3 DNA sequence: TGTGCCAGCAGCCAAACGACAGGGATAAATTCACCCCTCCACTTT.

The chain recombines TRBV5-1 with TRBJ2-7; 7 positions match TRBD1. This CDR3 is built from 14 residues. Trimming at V came to 0 bases and at J to 1 base, leaving 1 base not matched to a gene. The germline V gene has CDR1 SGHRS and CDR2 YFSETQ. CDR3 DNA sequence: TGCGCCAGCAGCTTGGGGGGACAGTCCTACGAGCAGTACTTC. This encodes CASSLGGQSYEQYF.

The chain recombines TRBV2 with TRBJ2-1, with 11 bases identical to TRBD1. The length of the CDR3 is 13 residues. The ends lost 11 bases at V and 8 bases at J; junction bases unmatched: 8. CDR1 and CDR2 from the germline V gene are SNHLY and FYNNEI. The CDR3 DNA reads as TGTGCCGGGGACAGGGGGGGGCCGGATGAGCAGTTCTTC. Its translation is CAGDRGGPDEQFF.

The chain uses TRBV3-1 (or the pseudogene TRBV3-2) and TRBJ1-5; D gene uncertain. There are 13 residues in the CDR3. Germline CDR1 and CDR2: LGHDT and YNNKEL (reference sequence). V was clipped by 2 bases and J by 9 bases, with 11 bases between them. In DNA, the CDR3 is TGTGCCAGCAGCCAAACTTATCGGGGGCCCCAGCATTTT. It is translated as CASSQTYRGPQHF.

The chain combines TRBV20-1 with TRBJ2-7; 9 bases line up with TRBD2. Germline loops: CDR1 DFQATT, CDR2 SNEGSKA (reference sequence). The CDR3 totals 15 residues. With 3 bases clipped from V and 0 bases from J, the junction kept 6 bases outside the gene matches. CDR3 nucleotides: TGCAGTGCTAGTTGGCTAGCGGGGCCCTCCTACGAGCAGTACTTC. Amino acid sequence: CSASWLAGPSYEQYF.

A single count supports this clone. The chain employs TRBV19 and TRBJ2-7, with TRBD1 identical over 8 bases. V lost 8 bases, J lost 4 bases, and 13 bases stayed unmatched. CDR3 size: 15 residues. The V gene's germline CDR1 is LNHDA and CDR2 SQIVND (reference sequence). CDR3 loop: CASGGDRMPPYEQYF. CDR3 sequence (DNA): TGTGCCAGTGGAGGGGACAGGATGCCTCCTTACGAGCAGTACTTC.

The rearrangement uses TRBV6-2 or TRBV6-3 and TRBJ1-2; 10 bases are shared with TRBD1. The CDR3 sequence is 15 residues long. Per germline, CDR1 MNHEY and CDR2 SVGEGT. The junction had 10 bases not matched to a gene; V was cut back by 5 bases and J by 7 bases. CDR3 in amino acids: CASSGRQGATSGYTF. The CDR3 coding sequence is TGTGCCAGCAGTGGTCGACAGGGGGCAACGAGTGGCTACACCTTC.

This clone was seen once. The chain uses TRBV11-3 and TRBJ2-3; D gene uncertain. The CDR3 contains 13 residues. CDR1 and CDR2 (germline): SGHNT, YENEEA. Trimming pared 3 bases from V and 1 base from J, leaving 5 bases between. CDR3 in DNA: TGTGCCAGCAGCTTGGCGGGCACAGATACGCAGTATTTT. It yields the protein CASSLAGTDTQYF.

This clone turned up a few times. The rearrangement links TRBV18 to TRBJ2-7; D gene unclear. Looked up from germline, CDR1 is KGHSH and CDR2 is LQKENI. Trimming removed 1 base at V and 3 bases at J, with 10 bases between. The CDR3 length is 14 residues. The CDR3 protein is CASSPRPGVYEQYF. The CDR3 DNA follows: TGTGCCAGCTCACCACGCCCAGGCGTCTACGAGCAGTACTTC. Based on the CDR3 plus reference TRBV18 and TRBJ2-7, the full variable domain is NAGVMQNPRHLVRRRGQEARLRCSPMKGHSHVYWYRQLPEEGLKFMVYLQKENIIDESGMPKERFSAEFPKEGPSILRIQQVVRGDSAAYFCASSPRPGVYEQYFGPGTRLTVT.

This clone has a single count. V and J are TRBV6-6 and TRBJ2-7; TRBD1 aligns across 11 bases. The CDR3 consists of 16 residues. Germline V gene sequence: CDR1 MNHNY, CDR2 SVGAGI (reference sequence). J was trimmed by 3 bases and V by 5 bases; bases with no gene match: 9. CDR3 bases: TGTGCCAGCAGTATGAGTTGGGGACAGGGGGTCTACGAGCAGTACTTC. Protein product: CASSMSWGQGVYEQYF.

The table lists this clone with a count of one. The chain employs TRBV7-9 and TRBJ1-3; TRBD1 is a possible D gene (6 bases). Looked up from germline, CDR1 is SEHNR and CDR2 is FQNEAQ (reference sequence). The CDR3 loop spans 16 amino acids. V was trimmed by 3 bases and J by 0 bases, leaving 12 bases between them. The CDR3 DNA follows: TGTGCCAGCAGCTTTAGGGGGGGCCCCTCTGGAAACACCATATATTTT. Amino acids: CASSFRGGPSGNTIYF. Complete variable domain (other parts from reference TRBV7-9 and TRBJ1-3): DTGVSQNPRHKITKRGQNVTFRCDPISEHNRLYWYRQTLGQGPEFLTYFQNEAQLEKSRLLSDRFSAERPKGSFSTLEIQRTEQGDSAMYLCASSFRGGPSGNTIYFGEGSWLTVV.

This rearrangement joins TRBV19 to TRBJ1-5; no clear D gene. The CDR3 extends over 14 amino acids. The ends were cut back, 5 bases at V and 2 bases at J, with 10 bases in the middle. Germline CDR1 reads LNHDA; CDR2 reads SQIVND (reference sequence). CDR3 protein: CASSEGGGNQPQHF. For the CDR3, the DNA is TGTGCCAGTAGTGAGGGAGGAGGCAATCAGCCCCAGCATTTT.

The chain recombines TRBV18 with TRBJ2-1; no clear D. Trimming left V 5 bases short and J 7 bases short, with 9 bases between. Germline V gives CDR1 KGHSH, CDR2 LQKENI. The CDR3 is made up of 12 amino acids. CDR3 amino acids: CASSALQNEQFF. The CDR3, as DNA: TGTGCCAGCTCAGCACTACAGAATGAGCAGTTCTTC.

Note on this clone: The junction differs from germline at one of its ends, possibly a read error. CDR3 DNA: TGTGCCAGCAGCGGGGGACTGTCTAGCCATCAGCCCCAGCATTTT. Its protein product is CASSGGLSSHQPQHF. The V call is TRBV2, the J call TRBJ1-5; D possibly corresponds to TRBD1 (5 bases). The CDR3 spans 15 residues. CDR1 is SNHLY and CDR2 is FYNNEI in the germline V gene.

Comments on this clone: The sample carries other DNA sequences with the same CDR3. The chain carries TRBV4-3 and TRBJ1-4; D unresolved. The CDR3 length is 14 residues. The V gene's germline CDR1 is LGHNA and CDR2 YSLEER. The V end was cut by 0 bases, the J end by 5 bases, with 7 bases between. As DNA, the CDR3 is TGCGCCAGCAGCCAAGATGGCACGAATGAAAAACTGTTTTTT. Its translation is CASSQDGTNEKLFF.

CDR3 nucleotides: TGTGCCAGCAGCGTAGAAGCGGGAGGGCCGGTCGGGGAGCTGTTTTTT. This gives the protein CASSVEAGGPVGELFF. The chain uses TRBV9 and TRBJ2-2, with 10 bases fitting TRBD2. The CDR3 loop spans 16 amino acids. Looked up from germline, CDR1 is SGDLS and CDR2 is YYNGEE. V trimming: 0 bases; J trimming: 7 bases; junction bases outside the gene matches: 6.

V gene TRBV7-3 combines with J gene TRBJ2-3; D perhaps matches TRBD2 (6 bases). Germline V gene sequence: CDR1 SGHTA, CDR2 FQGTGA. The CDR3 consists of 15 residues. V gave up 6 bases and J gave up 3 bases, with 16 bases separating them. CDR3 nucleotide sequence: TGTGCCAGCAGTCCCCTAGCGTCGGAAACAGATACGCAGTATTTT. It yields the protein CASSPLASETDTQYF.

This rearrangement joins TRBV18 to TRBJ2-1, with 9 bases aligning to TRBD2. This CDR3 contains 12 residues. The germline CDR1 and CDR2 sequences are KGHSH and LQKENI. The V segment lost 3 bases and the J segment 10 bases; nucleotides outside the gene matches: 1. CDR3 in DNA: TGTGCCAGCTCACCCGGACTAGCGGAGCAGTTCTTC. Translated, it gives CASSPGLAEQFF.

The V and J genes are TRBV28 and TRBJ2-2, with 9 bases lining up with TRBD2. From germline, CDR1 is MDHEN and CDR2 SYDVKM. The CDR3 has 19 residues. The J segment lost 0 bases and the V segment lost 4 bases, leaving 12 bases of the junction unmatched. The CDR3 is CASSYSRTSAQSNTGELFF. The CDR3, as DNA: TGTGCCAGCAGTTATTCAAGGACTAGCGCCCAATCGAACACCGGGGAGCTGTTTTTT.

The gene calls are TRBV7-3 and TRBJ2-4, with 7 nucleotides matching TRBD1. V gave up 4 bases and J gave up 8 bases; unmatched junction bases: 5. Germline V CDR1 and CDR2: SGHTA, FQGTGA. The CDR3 covers 13 residues. The CDR3 region is CASSSTGSDIQYF. The CDR3 bases are TGTGCCAGCAGCTCGACAGGGTCGGACATTCAGTACTTC.